Below, 9 T cell receptor beta chains from the same sample are listed, as sequenced in a study of blood T cell repertoires in COVID-19. Clones were read by immunoSEQ multiplex PCR, and TCRdb kept only the in-frame ones, dropping some. The sample lists 130,000 to 150,000 clones; 85% to 90% were seen once. The specimen sequenced was peripheral blood. The receptors were sampled from a woman aged 60-70 years with active COVID-19.

V and J are TRBV18 and TRBJ2-7; TRBD2 agrees at 7 bases. This CDR3 comprises 14 residues. The ends lost 2 bases at V and 3 bases at J; junction bases unmatched: 4. Per the germline V gene, CDR1 is KGHSH and CDR2 is LQKENI. CDR3 loop: CASSPAGVDYEQYF. The DNA for the CDR3 is TGTGCCAGCTCACCAGCGGGGGTGGACTACGAGCAGTACTTC.

This chain connects TRBV5-1 to TRBJ2-2, with unresolved D. This CDR3 has 14 residues. V lost 0 bases and J lost 7, with 10 bases in between. Looked up from germline, CDR1 is SGHRS and CDR2 is YFSETQ. The CDR3 loop reads CASSLGQAIGELFF. CDR3 nucleotides: TGCGCCAGCAGCTTGGGGCAGGCGATCGGGGAGCTGTTTTTT.

The chain carries TRBV5-1 and TRBJ2-2, with D tentatively TRBD1 (6 bases). Germline V gene data show CDR1 as SGHRS and CDR2 as YFSETQ. The V end was cut by 4 bases, the J end by 7 bases, with 11 bases between. The CDR3 totals 13 residues. CDR3 DNA sequence: TGCGCCAGCAGCCCTCGGACAGACGGGGAGCTGTTTTTT. Its protein is CASSPRTDGELFF. Full variable domain (remainder filled in from reference TRBV5-1 and TRBJ2-2): KAGVTQTPRYLIKTRGQQVTLSCSPISGHRSVSWYQQTPGQGLQFLFEYFSETQRNKGNFPGRFSGRQFSNSRSEMNVSTLELGDSALYLCASSPRTDGELFFGEGSRLTVL.

This clone came up once. The CDR3 coding sequence is TGTGCCAGCAGCCGATCCCTAGCGGGCGACTACGAGCAGTACTTC. Translating it yields CASSRSLAGDYEQYF. The V call is TRBV4-2, the J call TRBJ2-7; 8 bases map to TRBD2. The CDR3 is 15 residues long. Trimming took 4 bases from V and 3 from J; bases not matched to a gene: 8. Germline values: CDR1 LGHNA, CDR2 YNFKEQ.

V and J are TRBV5-1 and TRBJ1-1; D is uncertain. The germline V gene has CDR1 SGHRS and CDR2 YFSETQ. V was trimmed by 2 bases and J by 11 bases, leaving 13 bases between them. The length of the CDR3 is 12 residues. The CDR3, as DNA: TGCGCCAGCAGCTTTGGAGGAGATATGGCTTTCTTT. Encoded protein: CASSFGGDMAFF.

This chain connects TRBV29-1 to TRBJ2-1; 10 nucleotides agree with TRBD1. The V and J ends lost 6 bases and 5 bases, in that order; junction bases with no gene match: 4. The CDR3 extends over 13 amino acids. CDR1 and CDR2 from the germline V gene are SQVTM and ANQGSEA. The CDR3 nucleotides are TGCAGCGTGGGACAGGGGATCAACAATGAGCAGTTCTTC. Translated: CSVGQGINNEQFF.

This clone was seen only once. This chain links TRBV3-1 (or the pseudogene TRBV3-2) with TRBJ2-2; 9 bases agree with TRBD2. The germline gives CDR1 LGHDT, CDR2 YNNKEL (reference sequence). CDR3 size: 20 residues. J was trimmed by 5 bases and V by 0 bases; bases with no gene match: 16. The CDR3 is CASSQDLRAGGPRGTGELFF. The DNA for the CDR3 is TGTGCCAGCAGCCAAGACTTACGGGCGGGAGGGCCACGAGGAACCGGGGAGCTGTTTTTT.

This chain uses TRBV19 with TRBJ2-2, with 8 nucleotides matching TRBD1. Germline V lookup: CDR1 LNHDA, CDR2 SQIVND (reference sequence). Unmatched junction bases numbered 3, after V lost 6 bases and J lost 0 bases. This CDR3 contains 15 residues. CDR3 in DNA: TGTGCCAGTAGCCCGGACAGGGCGAACACCGGGGAGCTGTTTTTT. It is translated as CASSPDRANTGELFF. Full variable domain (outside the CDR3, taken from reference TRBV19 and TRBJ2-2): DGGITQSPKYLFRKEGQNVTLSCEQNLNHDAMYWYRQDPGQGLRLIYYSQIVNDFQKGDIAEGYSVSREKKESFPLTVTSAQKNPTAFYLCASSPDRANTGELFFGEGSRLTVL.

In nucleotides, the CDR3 is TGTGCCACCCAGCGGGAGTTGACAGATACGCAGTATTTT. Translation gives CATQRELTDTQYF. V usage is TRBV7-2 and J usage is TRBJ2-3, with 8 bases identical to TRBD2. The CDR3 length is 13 residues. The germline CDR1 and CDR2 sequences are SGHTA and FQGNSA. V dropped 10 bases and J dropped 3; count of bases not matched to a gene: 6.